This paragraph reports one TCR beta chain. Its antigen target is currently unknown. Base qualities are not at hand, and no much larger clone is one base apart. This sample is drawn from a study of control samples from healthy donors and cancer patients (dated by TCRdb to about 2020). Reading from cysteine to phenylalanine, the CDR3 counts 14 amino acids. Just CDR3 DNA is preserved here, 42 bases in frame from base 1. From a lookup of the germline V gene, CDR1 and CDR2 are SGHRS and YFSETQ. V was cut back by 7 bases and J by 3 bases, leaving a gap of 14 bases between them. Libraries came from the immunoSEQ multiplex PCR assay. This immuneACCESS table, as held by TCRdb, lists in-frame sequences with V and J called but not all clones. Of the missing ones, under half trace to an unresolved V gene in checked studies; the others have no known cause. This sample gives 100,000 to 150,000 clones in total; approximately 89% of them show up just once. Of the sample, approximately 7.5% is held by the ten largest clones.

The chain joins TRBV5-1 to TRBJ2-1; the D region possibly corresponds to TRBD2 (6 bases align). The specimen was PBMCs. The receptor's source is a man over 45 with head and neck cancer. The CDR3 in this case is CASSPRGSYNEQFF. The sequenced DNA: TGCGCCAGCTCGCCTCGGGGGAGCTACAATGAGCAGTTCTTC.